This entry features one T cell receptor (beta chain) sequence. The data were obtained in a study of radiotherapy plus CTLA-4 blockade in lung cancer. This table comes from immunoSEQ multiplex PCR, and its TCRdb copy is limited to in-frame clones, with some not included. The sample contains around 91,000 clones, around 88% of which appear only once. CDR1 and CDR2 (germline): SGHRS, YFSETQ. The CDR3 covers 15 residues. With 5 bases removed from V and 6 bases from J, the gap between germline ends came to 18 bases. The chain uses TRBV5-1 and TRBJ2-1; TRBD1 or TRBD2 may be the D gene (6 bases each). This TCR derives from a human donor with non-small cell lung cancer that progressed on radiotherapy plus ipilimumab. Sequenced here: peripheral blood, sampled from a patient treated with radiotherapy plus ipilimumab. For the CDR3, the DNA is TGCGCCAGCAGGGTACTAGCAGGAGGGGGCAATGAGCAGTTCTTC. It yields the protein CASRVLAGGGNEQFF.